What follows are 22 T cell receptor beta chains derived from one specimen sequenced in a study of blood T cell repertoires in COVID-19. TCRdb keeps only in-frame clones here, not all; method: immunoSEQ multiplex PCR. Among 350,000 to 450,000 clones listed, about 90% were seen once. Sequencing was carried out using PBMCs or T cells enriched from blood (not recorded which). The receptors derive from a woman under 40 who had recovered from COVID-19.

V and J are TRBV4-2 and TRBJ2-7; 7 bases line up with TRBD1. Germline CDR1 LGHNA, CDR2 YNFKEQ. The CDR3 sequence is 14 residues long. The V and J ends lost 2 bases and 3 bases, in that order; junction bases with no gene match: 4. DNA for the CDR3: TGTGCCAGCAGCCAAAAACAGGGGAACTACGAGCAGTACTTC. As protein: CASSQKQGNYEQYF.

This clone was observed a single time. V gene TRBV11-3 combines with J gene TRBJ2-3, with D possibly matching TRBD2 (5 bases). V was pared by 5 bases and J by 3 bases, with 15 bases between. The CDR3 has 15 amino acids. Germline CDR1 reads SGHNT; CDR2 reads YENEEA. CDR3 sequence reads: CASSIGLAGTDTQYF. CDR3 DNA sequence: TGTGCCAGCAGCATCGGGCTAGCCGGGACAGATACGCAGTATTTT.

This CDR3 is CATSDPGQLEQFF. As DNA, the CDR3 is TGTGCCACCAGTGACCCCGGACAGCTTGAGCAGTTCTTC. The V call is TRBV24-1, the J call TRBJ2-1; weak D call: TRBD1 (6 bases). V was shortened by 4 bases and J by 9 bases, with 12 bases between the two germline ends. There are 13 residues in the CDR3. Germline V gene data show CDR1 as KGHDR and CDR2 as SFDVKD.

The V call is TRBV7-9, the J call TRBJ1-2; D remains unclear. Germline assignment: CDR1 SEHNR and CDR2 FQNEAQ (reference sequence). This CDR3 contains 13 residues. Trimming removed 1 base at V and 8 bases at J, with 11 bases between. The DNA of the CDR3 is TGTGCCAGCAGCTTAGGTGGAGGGAAGGGCTACACCTTC. Translation: CASSLGGGKGYTF.

This chain links TRBV5-8 with TRBJ1-2; D is uncertain. Germline V CDR1 and CDR2: SGHTS, YDEGEE. V shed 0 bases and J shed 4 bases, with 7 bases lying between them. The CDR3 spans 13 residues. This CDR3 reads CASSLDYIYGYTF. CDR3 coding DNA: TGTGCCAGCAGCTTGGACTACATCTATGGCTACACCTTC.

This clone was detected once. The gene calls are TRBV5-5 and TRBJ1-1; weak D call: TRBD1 (6 bases). CDR3 length: 14 residues. Germline V gene sequence: CDR1 SGHKS, CDR2 YYEKEE (reference sequence). The germline V and J ends were trimmed by 4 bases and 1 base, with 11 bases remaining between them. The DNA of the CDR3 is TGTGCCAGCAGCAGGGGACAAGCGAACACTGAAGCTTTCTTT. This sequence encodes CASSRGQANTEAFF.

This chain joins TRBV5-1 and TRBJ2-5; the match to TRBD1 covers 10 bases. In germline, CDR1 is SGHRS, CDR2 YFSETQ. The CDR3 spans 16 residues. The trim removed 0 bases at V and 2 bases at J, leaving 4 bases unmatched. This chain's CDR3 is CASSLGAGQGQETQYF. The DNA for the CDR3 is TGCGCCAGCAGCTTGGGGGCGGGACAGGGGCAAGAGACCCAGTACTTC.

The chain has TRBV6-5 and TRBJ2-7; 8 bases map to TRBD1. From germline, CDR1 is MNHEY and CDR2 SVGAGI. J gave up 7 bases and V 2 bases, and 10 bases lay outside the gene matches. The CDR3 covers 15 residues. The CDR3 spells CASSYHSMGDREQYF. The CDR3 DNA sequence: TGTGCCAGCAGTTACCACTCGATGGGGGACAGGGAGCAGTACTTC.

The chain recombines TRBV12-3 or TRBV12-4 with TRBJ1-1; D is unresolved. This CDR3 has 13 residues. Between the trimmed V and J ends, which lost 8 bases and 1 base, there was a span of 11 bases. The CDR3 loop is CASEIVGNTEAFF. The CDR3 nucleotides are TGTGCCAGCGAAATTGTCGGGAACACTGAAGCTTTCTTT.

V usage is TRBV18 and J usage is TRBJ1-1, with a tentative D call TRBD1 (6 bases). Between the trimmed V and J ends, which lost 3 bases and 8 bases, there was a span of 19 bases. The CDR3 has 15 amino acids. The V gene's germline CDR1 is KGHSH and CDR2 LQKENI. DNA for the CDR3: TGTGCCAGCTCACCGACGGGGACACTAAAGGACGAAGCTTTCTTT. Protein product: CASSPTGTLKDEAFF.

This clone was observed a handful of times. This rearrangement joins TRBV28 to TRBJ2-7, with D perhaps matching TRBD1 (6 bases). V was trimmed by 5 bases and J by 12 bases, leaving 14 bases between them. The CDR3 has 11 amino acids. Germline CDR1 and CDR2: MDHEN and SYDVKM. CDR3 DNA: TGTGCCAGCAGTACCAACAGGGTCGGGTACTTC. Its protein product is CASSTNRVGYF.

Details on this clone: Other DNA sequences in the sample encode the same CDR3. J is TRBJ2-3 and V is TRBV5-1; possibly TRBD2 for D (5 bases). The CDR3 contains 14 residues. Trimming removed 0 bases at V and 3 bases at J, with 8 bases between. Germline V gene sequence: CDR1 SGHRS, CDR2 YFSETQ. CDR3 sequence: CASSLDPGTDTQYF. In DNA form, the CDR3 reads TGCGCCAGCAGCTTGGATCCGGGAACAGATACGCAGTATTTT.

The chain carries TRBV19 and TRBJ1-5, with a possible D match to TRBD1 (6 bases). Germline lookup yields CDR1 LNHDA and CDR2 SQIVND (reference sequence). This CDR3 has 14 residues. Trimming removed 1 base at V and 5 bases at J, with 9 bases between. CDR3 amino acids: CASSIATGHQPQHF. The CDR3, as DNA: TGTGCCAGTAGTATAGCCACAGGGCATCAGCCCCAGCATTTT. Full variable domain (outside the CDR3, taken from reference TRBV19 and TRBJ1-5): DGGITQSPKYLFRKEGQNVTLSCEQNLNHDAMYWYRQDPGQGLRLIYYSQIVNDFQKGDIAEGYSVSREKKESFPLTVTSAQKNPTAFYLCASSIATGHQPQHFGDGTRLSIL.

This chain uses TRBV10-3 with TRBJ2-2; 10 bases match TRBD1. The J segment lost 3 bases and the V segment lost 7 bases, leaving 8 bases of the junction unmatched. Germline loops: CDR1 ENHRY, CDR2 SYGVKD. The CDR3 runs 16 residues. Here the CDR3 reads CAITTRTGGDTGELFF. CDR3 coding DNA: TGTGCCATCACCACACGGACAGGGGGGGACACCGGGGAGCTGTTTTTT.

The chain has TRBV6-5 and TRBJ2-5; the D is unclear. Germline assignment: CDR1 MNHEY and CDR2 SVGAGI. This CDR3 comprises 16 residues. With 0 bases removed from V and 4 bases from J, the gap between germline ends came to 15 bases. CDR3 coding DNA: TGTGCCAGCAGTTACTCGAAGCGTATCCGAGGAGAGACCCAGTACTTC. Translation gives CASSYSKRIRGETQYF.

This rearrangement joins TRBV2 to TRBJ2-3; a weak D match, TRBD2 (7 bases). The CDR3 is 17 amino acids. Looked up from germline, CDR1 is SNHLY and CDR2 is FYNNEI. Trimming pared 2 bases from V and 2 bases from J, leaving 17 bases between. The DNA for the CDR3 is TGTGCCAGCAGTGAATGGAGGGGGGGTCAGATCACAGATACGCAGTATTTT. Residues: CASSEWRGGQITDTQYF.

This clone has just one count. V and J are TRBV7-8 and TRBJ2-7; D remains ambiguous. CDR3 length: 15 residues. Germline values: CDR1 SGHVS, CDR2 FQNEAQ. V lost 0 bases and J lost 1, with 10 bases in between. CDR3 amino acids: CASSLASLISYEQYF. DNA of the CDR3: TGTGCCAGCAGCTTAGCTAGTCTGATTTCCTACGAGCAGTACTTC.

The chain joins TRBV2 to TRBJ1-1, with unresolved D. The germline gives CDR1 SNHLY, CDR2 FYNNEI. The CDR3 runs to 17 residues. With 4 bases removed from V and 3 bases from J, the gap between germline ends came to 21 bases. CDR3 residues: CASSVRRLAGFDTEAFF. CDR3 in DNA: TGTGCCAGCAGTGTCCGCCGCCTAGCGGGTTTTGACACTGAAGCTTTCTTT.

The chain combines TRBV2 with TRBJ2-5, with D perhaps matching TRBD1 (6 bases). Germline V gene lookup returns CDR1 SNHLY and CDR2 FYNNEI. CDR3 length: 14 residues. V lost 8 bases and J lost 4, with 17 bases in between. The DNA for the CDR3 is TGTGCCAGCGACACACAGCAGGGGCCAGAGACCCAGTACTTC. Its translation is CASDTQQGPETQYF.

This clone was detected only once. The chain employs TRBV9 and TRBJ1-2; possibly TRBD1 for D (5 bases). V lost 3 bases to trimming and J lost 4 bases, with 19 bases between them. The CDR3 is 16 amino acids. CDR1 and CDR2 (germline): SGDLS, YYNGEE. In DNA, the CDR3 is TGTGCCAGCAGCGGACATACGGAGGCCGGGGGCTATGGCTACACCTTC. Its translation is CASSGHTEAGGYGYTF. Variable domain in full (rest from reference TRBV9 and TRBJ1-2): DSGVTQTPKHLITATGQRVTLRCSPRSGDLSVYWYQQSLDQGLQFLIQYYNGEERAKGNILERFSAQQFPDLHSELNLSSLELGDSALYFCASSGHTEAGGYGYTFGSGTRLTVV.

This chain uses TRBV30 with TRBJ1-1, with D perhaps TRBD1 (5 bases). The ends were cut back, 4 bases at V and 3 bases at J, with 15 bases in the middle. The CDR3 covers 14 residues. CDR1 and CDR2 from the germline V gene are GTSNPN and SVGIG (reference sequence). CDR3 DNA sequence: TGTGCCTGGATCCTTAGGAGGGGAGACACTGAAGCTTTCTTT. Its protein is CAWILRRGDTEAFF.

The chain employs TRBV28 and TRBJ1-5; no definite D call. This CDR3 contains 17 residues. V lost 4 bases and J 0 bases, leaving 16 bases between the germline ends. Germline CDR1 reads MDHEN; CDR2 reads SYDVKM. CDR3 sequence reads: CASSYEGGQHSNQPQHF. CDR3 DNA sequence: TGTGCCAGCAGTTATGAAGGCGGCCAGCATAGCAATCAGCCCCAGCATTTT. The full variable domain, completed using reference TRBV28 and TRBJ1-5, is DVKVTQSSRYLVKRTGEKVFLECVQDMDHENMFWYRQDPGLGLRLIYFSYDVKMKEKGDIPEGYSVSREKKERFSLILESASTNQTSMYLCASSYEGGQHSNQPQHFGDGTRLSIL.